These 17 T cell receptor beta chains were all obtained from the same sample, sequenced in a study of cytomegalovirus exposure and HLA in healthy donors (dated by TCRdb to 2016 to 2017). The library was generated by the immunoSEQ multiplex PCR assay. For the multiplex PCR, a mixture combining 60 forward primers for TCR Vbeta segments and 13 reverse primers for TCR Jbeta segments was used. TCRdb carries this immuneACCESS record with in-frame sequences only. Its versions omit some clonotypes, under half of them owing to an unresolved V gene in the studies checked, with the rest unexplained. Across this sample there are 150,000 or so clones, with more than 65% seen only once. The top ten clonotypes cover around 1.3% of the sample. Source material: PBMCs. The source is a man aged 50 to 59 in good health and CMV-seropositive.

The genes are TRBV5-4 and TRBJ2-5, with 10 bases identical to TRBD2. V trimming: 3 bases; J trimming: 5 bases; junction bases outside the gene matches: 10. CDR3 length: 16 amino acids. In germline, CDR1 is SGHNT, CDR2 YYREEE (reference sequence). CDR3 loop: CASSSQTLAGVETQYF. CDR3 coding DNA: TGTGCCAGCAGCTCCCAAACCCTAGCGGGGGTTGAGACCCAGTACTTC.

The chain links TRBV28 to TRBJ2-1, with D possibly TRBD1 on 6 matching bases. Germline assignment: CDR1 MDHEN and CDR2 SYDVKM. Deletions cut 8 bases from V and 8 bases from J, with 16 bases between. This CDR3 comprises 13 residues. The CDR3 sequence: CASARTAIYEQFF. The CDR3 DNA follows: TGTGCCAGCGCCCGGACAGCCATCTATGAGCAGTTCTTC.

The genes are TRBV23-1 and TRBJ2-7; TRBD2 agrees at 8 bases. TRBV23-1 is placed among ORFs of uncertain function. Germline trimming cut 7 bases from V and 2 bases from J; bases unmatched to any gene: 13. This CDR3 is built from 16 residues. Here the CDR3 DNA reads TGCGCCAGCAAATCCCTACCGGGACTAGGGACCTACGAGCAGTACTTC. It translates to CASKSLPGLGTYEQYF.

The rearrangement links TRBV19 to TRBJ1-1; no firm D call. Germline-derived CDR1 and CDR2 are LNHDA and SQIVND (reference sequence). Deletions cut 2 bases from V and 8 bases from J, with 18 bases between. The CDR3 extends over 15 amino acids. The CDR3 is CASSIRGQAVGEAFF. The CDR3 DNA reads TGTGCCAGTAGTATAAGAGGGCAGGCCGTCGGGGAAGCTTTCTTT.

Written as DNA, the CDR3 is TGTGCCAGCAGCTTAGCGTTTAGCAGCTACAATGAGCAGTTCTTC. Encoded protein: CASSLAFSSYNEQFF. The genes are TRBV7-6 and TRBJ2-1, with no clear D. V shed 0 bases and J shed 3 bases, with 9 bases lying between them. CDR1 and CDR2 from the germline V gene are SGHVS and FNYEAQ. The CDR3 consists of 15 residues.

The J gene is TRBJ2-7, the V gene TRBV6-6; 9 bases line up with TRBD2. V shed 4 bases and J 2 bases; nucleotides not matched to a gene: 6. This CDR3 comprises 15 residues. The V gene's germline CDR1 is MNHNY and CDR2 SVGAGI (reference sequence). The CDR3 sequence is CASSLDLAGTYEQYF. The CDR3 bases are TGTGCCAGCAGTTTGGATCTAGCGGGAACCTACGAGCAGTACTTC.

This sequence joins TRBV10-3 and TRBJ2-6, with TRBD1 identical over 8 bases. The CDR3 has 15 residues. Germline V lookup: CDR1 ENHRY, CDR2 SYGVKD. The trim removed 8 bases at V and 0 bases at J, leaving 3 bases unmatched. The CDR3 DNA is TGTGCCATCTCGGACAGGGACTCTGGGGCCAACGTCCTGACTTTC. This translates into CAISDRDSGANVLTF.

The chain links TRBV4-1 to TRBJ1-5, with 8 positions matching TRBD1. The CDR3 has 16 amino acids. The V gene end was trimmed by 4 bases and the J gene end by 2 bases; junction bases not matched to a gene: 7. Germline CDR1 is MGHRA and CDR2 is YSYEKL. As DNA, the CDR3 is TGCGCCAGCAGCCCGAATCCGACAGGGGGCAATCAGCCCCAGCATTTT. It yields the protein CASSPNPTGGNQPQHF.

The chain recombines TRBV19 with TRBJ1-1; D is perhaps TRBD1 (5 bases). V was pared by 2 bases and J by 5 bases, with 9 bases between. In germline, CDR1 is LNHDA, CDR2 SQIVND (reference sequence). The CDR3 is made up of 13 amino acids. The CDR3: CASSIMGGTEAFF. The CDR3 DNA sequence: TGTGCCAGTAGTATAATGGGGGGGACTGAAGCTTTCTTT.

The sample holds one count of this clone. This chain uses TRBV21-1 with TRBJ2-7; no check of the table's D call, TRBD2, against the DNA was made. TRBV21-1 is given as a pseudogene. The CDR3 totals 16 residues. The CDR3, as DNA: TGTGCCAGCAGCACCAGGACTAGCGGGACTGCCTACGAGCAGTACTTC. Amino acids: CASSTRTSGTAYEQYF.

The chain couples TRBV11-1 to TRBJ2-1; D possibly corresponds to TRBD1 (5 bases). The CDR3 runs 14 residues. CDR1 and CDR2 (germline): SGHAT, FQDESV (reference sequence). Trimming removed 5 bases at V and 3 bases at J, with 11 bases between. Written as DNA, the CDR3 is TGTGCCAGCAGCCCATGGGGCAGCTACAATGAGCAGTTCTTC. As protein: CASSPWGSYNEQFF.

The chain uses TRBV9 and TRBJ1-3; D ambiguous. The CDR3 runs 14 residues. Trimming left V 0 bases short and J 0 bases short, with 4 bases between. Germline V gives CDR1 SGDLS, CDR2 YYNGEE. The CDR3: CASSVDNSGNTIYF. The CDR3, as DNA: TGTGCCAGCAGCGTAGACAACTCTGGAAACACCATATATTTT. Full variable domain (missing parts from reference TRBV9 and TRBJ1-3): DSGVTQTPKHLITATGQRVTLRCSPRSGDLSVYWYQQSLDQGLQFLIQYYNGEERAKGNILERFSAQQFPDLHSELNLSSLELGDSALYFCASSVDNSGNTIYFGEGSWLTVV.

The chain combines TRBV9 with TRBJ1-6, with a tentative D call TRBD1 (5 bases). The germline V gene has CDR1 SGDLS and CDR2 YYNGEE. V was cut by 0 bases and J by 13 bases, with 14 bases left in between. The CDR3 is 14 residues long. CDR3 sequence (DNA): TGTGCCAGCAGCGTAGGGCAGGGTAGCATTCCCCTCCACTTT. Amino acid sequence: CASSVGQGSIPLHF. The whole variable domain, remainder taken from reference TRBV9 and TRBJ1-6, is DSGVTQTPKHLITATGQRVTLRCSPRSGDLSVYWYQQSLDQGLQFLIQYYNGEERAKGNILERFSAQQFPDLHSELNLSSLELGDSALYFCASSVGQGSIPLHFGNGTRLTVT.

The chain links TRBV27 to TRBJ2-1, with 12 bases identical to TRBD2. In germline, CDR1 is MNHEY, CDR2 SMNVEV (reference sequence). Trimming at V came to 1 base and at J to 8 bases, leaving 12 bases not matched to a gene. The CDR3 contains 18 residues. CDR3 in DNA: TGTGCCAGCAGTTTATTTGGACTAGCGGGGCCCAGGAGGGATGAGCAGTTCTTC. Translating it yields CASSLFGLAGPRRDEQFF.

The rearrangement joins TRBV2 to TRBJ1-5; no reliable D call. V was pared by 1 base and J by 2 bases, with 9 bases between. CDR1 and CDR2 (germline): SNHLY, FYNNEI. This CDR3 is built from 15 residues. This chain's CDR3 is CASSEERHGNQPQHF. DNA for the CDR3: TGTGCCAGCAGTGAAGAGCGGCATGGCAATCAGCCCCAGCATTTT.

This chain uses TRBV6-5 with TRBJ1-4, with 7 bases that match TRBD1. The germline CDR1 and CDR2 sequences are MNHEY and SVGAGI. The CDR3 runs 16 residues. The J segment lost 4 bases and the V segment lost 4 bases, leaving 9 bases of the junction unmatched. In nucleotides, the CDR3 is TGTGCCAGCAGTTTATCCACAGGGGTGGGTAATGAAAAACTGTTTTTT. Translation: CASSLSTGVGNEKLFF.

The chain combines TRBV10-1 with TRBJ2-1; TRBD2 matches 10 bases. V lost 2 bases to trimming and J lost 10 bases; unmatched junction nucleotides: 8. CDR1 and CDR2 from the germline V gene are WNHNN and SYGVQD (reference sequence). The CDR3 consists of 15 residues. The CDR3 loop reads CASSETLAGRGEQFF. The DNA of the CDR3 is TGCGCCAGCAGTGAGACACTAGCGGGGAGAGGGGAGCAGTTCTTC.